A selection of T cell receptor beta chains follows, all from one sample in a study of siplizumab effects on memory and regulatory T cells. The repertoire was sequenced with immunoSEQ multiplex PCR; TCRdb's copy has only in-frame clones and lacks some. The data show some 97,000 clones, 94% seen once. Sample: non-Treg CD4+ T cells sorted from blood. These TCRs come from a human donor in good health. The CDR3 runs from the conserved cysteine through the conserved F or W. Fields, in order: V gene, J gene, CDR3 protein.

V: TRBV9
J: TRBJ2-2
CDR3: CASSVGVTTTGELFF

V: TRBV5-1
J: TRBJ2-1
CDR3: CASSLEEGEQFF

V: TRBV6-5
J: TRBJ2-7
CDR3: CASRLRSLSTYEQYF

V: TRBV19
J: TRBJ2-1
CDR3: CASSIVGSRRVNEQFF

V: TRBV13
J: TRBJ2-2
CDR3: CASSLTYRPMNTGELFF

V: TRBV5-1
J: TRBJ2-2
CDR3: CASSFRISGESGELFF

V: TRBV29-1
J: TRBJ2-7
CDR3: CSVERGIRNEQYF

V: TRBV2
J: TRBJ2-4
CDR3: CASSEGLNIQYF

V: TRBV4-1
J: TRBJ2-7
CDR3: CASSRSTGLSYEQYF

V: TRBV28
J: TRBJ1-2
CDR3: CASSQRGQPFSGYTF

V: TRBV18
J: TRBJ1-1
CDR3: CASSPIIPNTEAFF

V: TRBV29-1
J: TRBJ1-2
CDR3: CSVEGTGGRGYTF

V: TRBV6-5
J: TRBJ1-2
CDR3: CASSYRGEYGYTF

V: TRBV4-2
J: TRBJ2-5
CDR3: CASSQDPPAGGRETQYF

V: TRBV6-8
J: TRBJ2-7
CDR3: CASSYPPGTAYEQYF

V: TRBV5-4
J: TRBJ1-3
CDR3: CASSLDRPSSGNTIYF

V: TRBV27
J: TRBJ2-7
CDR3: CASTATPPYEQYF

V: TRBV6-1
J: TRBJ2-7
CDR3: CASSEHKTEQYF

V: TRBV5-1
J: TRBJ2-4
CDR3: CASSLAQIKGDIQYF

V: TRBV5-4
J: TRBJ2-2
CDR3: CASSPGLVTGELFF

V: TRBV2
J: TRBJ2-5
CDR3: CASAVGEQETQYF

V: TRBV10-3
J: TRBJ1-2
CDR3: CAISRGHGYGYTF

V: TRBV5-6
J: TRBJ2-5
CDR3: CASSLEMFGYGETQYF

V: TRBV1
J: TRBJ2-1
CDR3: CTSSPPWWQGSSYNEQFF

V: TRBV6-1
J: TRBJ2-5
CDR3: CASSEAFRRNQETQYF

V: TRBV2
J: TRBJ2-7
CDR3: CASTKTGTYEQYF

V: TRBV28
J: TRBJ1-2
CDR3: CASSGVGTGPSLGYGYTF

V: TRBV7-3
J: TRBJ2-3
CDR3: CASSPDRRSTDTQYF

V: TRBV28
J: TRBJ2-7
CDR3: CASNSGGYEQYF

V: TRBV4-2
J: TRBJ2-5
CDR3: CASSRSEGAAGETQYF

V: TRBV14
J: TRBJ1-5
CDR3: CASSRSGSNQPQHF

V: TRBV14
J: TRBJ2-7
CDR3: CASSQGAGSPGLYEQYF

V: TRBV5-1
J: TRBJ2-7
CDR3: CASSSYQGSYEQYF

V: TRBV5-8
J: TRBJ1-6
CDR3: CASSRQSGPPSSPLHF

V: TRBV7-2
J: TRBJ2-3
CDR3: CASSIQGPMIADTQYF

V: TRBV12-5
J: TRBJ1-1
CDR3: CASGTGGQGTTEAFF

V: TRBV25-1
J: TRBJ1-4
CDR3: CASSGGAGRDEKLFF

V: TRBV6-5
J: TRBJ1-5
CDR3: CASSRQGGSNQPQHF

V: TRBV19
J: TRBJ2-1
CDR3: CASSRNNRLAGPLGEQFF

V: TRBV28
J: TRBJ2-2
CDR3: CASLNLGGKDTGELFF

V: TRBV19
J: TRBJ2-2
CDR3: CASSTLDSTGELFF

V: TRBV19
J: TRBJ2-1
CDR3: CASSISGRVPHEQFF

V: TRBV6-1
J: TRBJ2-3
CDR3: CASTGDLLTDTQYF

V: TRBV19
J: TRBJ2-2
CDR3: CASIGTGQSSNTGELFF

V: TRBV28
J: TRBJ2-1
CDR3: CASSFHPASGSEEQFF

V: TRBV28
J: TRBJ2-3
CDR3: CASSLTRAQDTQYF

V: TRBV11-2
J: TRBJ2-3
CDR3: CASSLERRITDTQYF

V: TRBV19
J: TRBJ2-2
CDR3: CASSIGVAGGAGELFF

V: TRBV27
J: TRBJ2-7
CDR3: CASSWTSGGYEQYF